This T cell receptor beta chain originates from a study of blood T cells in healthy people across ages. CDR3 length: 19 amino acids. J lost 2 bases, V lost 3 bases, and 12 bases had no gene match. PCR was performed a second time for about 6 to 12 cycles using a sample-barcoded 5' primer and a J-beta primer mix. TCRdb redid the calling of the 5' RACE reads with MiXCR, one entry per CDR3 protein. The data contain 800,000 to 1,000,000 distinct CDR3 sequences, around 46% of them singletons. Sequenced sample: blood. This sequence was found in a man aged 30-40 years in good health. The chain combines TRBV12-3 or TRBV12-4 with TRBJ2-5, with TRBD2 matching 13 bases. The CDR3, as DNA: TGTGCCAGCAGTTTTTTCTACGGGACTAGCGGGAAACCACAAGAGACCCAGTACTTC. It yields the protein CASSFFYGTSGKPQETQYF.